The 9 T cell receptor beta chains below were found in one sample sequenced in a study of blood T cell repertoires in COVID-19. Sequencing used immunoSEQ multiplex PCR; TCRdb keeps in-frame clones, though not all of them. This table has around 60,000 clones, about 85% appearing once. The sequenced material came from peripheral blood. All receptors derive from a woman of 80 years or more with acute or convalescent COVID-19.

This chain links TRBV18 with TRBJ1-5; 8 nucleotides line up with TRBD1. The CDR3 extends over 15 amino acids. The J segment lost 6 bases and the V segment lost 3 bases, leaving 7 bases of the junction unmatched. Germline CDR1 reads KGHSH; CDR2 reads LQKENI. The CDR3 nucleotides read TGTGCCAGCTCACCGCTTGACAGGGGAGGTCAGCCCCAGCATTTT. Its protein product is CASSPLDRGGQPQHF.

The V gene is TRBV19, the J gene TRBJ1-4, with D uncertain. Germline values: CDR1 LNHDA, CDR2 SQIVND (reference sequence). V was clipped by 3 bases and J by 7 bases, with 15 bases between them. This CDR3 is 15 amino acids long. The chain's CDR3 is CASSITRDRSEKLFF. The DNA for the CDR3 is TGTGCCAGTAGTATTACGAGGGATCGGTCTGAAAAACTGTTTTTT.

J is TRBJ2-7 and V is TRBV15, with 12 bases that match TRBD2. The germline CDR1 and CDR2 sequences are LNHNV and YYDKDF (reference sequence). The CDR3 consists of 17 residues. V was clipped by 3 bases and J by 2 bases; unmatched bases: 8. The chain's CDR3 is CATSRSWTSGTAYEQYF. In nucleotides, the CDR3 is TGTGCCACCAGCAGGTCCTGGACTAGCGGGACCGCCTACGAGCAGTACTTC.

The CDR3 sequence is CASSTPTGRHSPGQPQHF. CDR3 sequence (DNA): TGTGCCAGCAGTACTCCGACAGGGCGTCATTCTCCGGGTCAGCCCCAGCATTTT. The rearrangement joins TRBV6-2 or TRBV6-3 to TRBJ1-5; 7 bases are a match to TRBD1. V lost 5 bases and J lost 6; bases outside the gene matches: 19. Germline values: CDR1 MNHEY, CDR2 SVGEGT. The CDR3 sequence is 18 residues long.

The chain recombines TRBV6-2 or TRBV6-3 with TRBJ1-4; D is uncertain. The CDR3 runs 12 residues. Germline-derived CDR1 and CDR2 are MNHEY and SVGEGT. Trimming cost V 6 bases and J 8 bases, with 10 bases left between them. CDR3 sequence: CASSRGREKLFF. CDR3 bases: TGTGCCAGCAGCCGCGGAAGGGAAAAACTGTTTTTT.

The CDR3 DNA reads TGTGCCAGCAGCTTGGTAGGGACAGGGTGGCGTCCTGAAGCTTTCTTT. Residues: CASSLVGTGWRPEAFF. The chain uses TRBV5-4 and TRBJ1-1; 9 nucleotides agree with TRBD1. Germline loops: CDR1 SGHNT, CDR2 YYREEE (reference sequence). J was trimmed by 6 bases and V by 0 bases; bases with no gene match: 9. This CDR3 spans 16 amino acids.

The chain combines TRBV5-1 with TRBJ2-3; a weak D match, TRBD1 (6 bases). In germline, CDR1 is SGHRS, CDR2 YFSETQ. The CDR3 is made up of 14 amino acids. V lost 4 bases and J lost 4, with 13 bases in between. The CDR3 here is CASSPSQGSDTQYF. The CDR3 nucleotides are TGCGCCAGCAGCCCGTCACAGGGCTCAGATACGCAGTATTTT.

V usage is TRBV7-8 and J usage is TRBJ2-7; the match to TRBD1 covers 10 bases. CDR1 is SGHVS, CDR2 FQNEAQ, per germline. V dropped 7 bases and J dropped 1; count of bases not matched to a gene: 7. The CDR3 is 15 amino acids. The CDR3 loop reads CASNLGQGGSYEQYF. Written as DNA, the CDR3 is TGTGCCAGCAACCTCGGACAGGGGGGATCCTACGAGCAGTACTTC.

The V call is TRBV6-5, the J call TRBJ2-3, with a weak D call TRBD2 (6 bases). V was pared by 6 bases and J by 6 bases, with 13 bases between. Germline CDR1 MNHEY, CDR2 SVGAGI. The CDR3 extends over 13 amino acids. The CDR3 DNA reads as TGTGCCAGCAGGCAACCGGGAGTTGATACGCAGTATTTT. Amino acid sequence: CASRQPGVDTQYF.